This T cell receptor beta chain is drawn from a study of blood T cell repertoires in COVID-19 (dated by TCRdb to the early 2020s). For context, the study as a whole: Samples covering the acute and convalescent phases of COVID-19 were provided by collaborators in the United States, Italy and Spain. The repertoires were released in a freely available public database meant as a resource for research on the immune response to SARS-CoV-2. The samples were drawn from the first 160 participants of the ongoing ImmuneRACE study and from about 1,200 subjects provided by 6 global collaborators. Nearly every sample came with metadata listing a de-identified subject ID, COVID-19 status, age in years and sex. HLA class I and class II types, where available, came from metadata supplied by the sample provider rather than from assay-based typing. Deeply sampled blood TCRbeta repertoires from subjects exposed to, actively infected with, or recovered from COVID-19 were included in the dataset. The prospective study material was composed of cDNA or gDNA derived from T cells, B-cell-depleted T cells, or PBMCs. What the authors observed across the whole study: How much clinical and demographic metadata was included differed by source and by participant, and the metadata was provided uncurated.

As to this clone: Its target antigen remains unknown. Base qualities are missing; no much larger clone stands one base away.

TCRbeta CDR3 regions were amplified from genomic DNA using the immunoSEQ Assay, a bias-controlled multiplex PCR. The authors' pipeline ran thus. The number of nucleated cells in each sample was estimated from the amplification of reference gene primers within the assay. To quantify the absolute abundance of each unique TCRbeta CDR3 rearrangement, sequence reads were collapsed and filtered. For each sample, productive Simpson clonality was calculated by taking the square root of Simpson's diversity index across productive rearrangements. The table comes from immuneACCESS by way of TCRdb, which keeps in-frame sequences with V and J called. Part of the clones is missing from these tables; in studies checked, under half for an unresolved V gene and the rest for unknown reasons. The V and J calls and clone size are taken from that table; D and trimming were inferred from the DNA. In this sample the table shows more than 9,000 clones, 80% to 90% of which occur a single time. Of the sample, 3% to 4.5% falls within the top ten clones.

The collaborating institutions used their own protocols to collect whole blood in K2EDTA tubes. Collaborator samples were shipped for TCRbeta analysis as frozen whole blood, isolated PBMCs, or DNA extracted from either sample type. The sequence derives from a woman in her sixties with acute or convalescent COVID-19. Input material: peripheral blood.

The nucleotides read TGTGCCACCAGGCCGGGACAGGGAATAGAGACCCAGTACTTC. Its product reads: CATRPGQGIETQYF. Recombination connected TRBV15 to TRBJ2-5, with TRBD1 identical over 9 junction bases. Trimming takes 6 bases off V and 4 bases off J; junction bases not matched to a gene: 6. Including the terminal cysteine and phenylalanine, the CDR3 comprises 14 residues. Only the CDR3 DNA is retained, 42 bases long and in frame from the first base. According to the germline V gene (reference sequence), CDR1 reads LNHNV and CDR2 reads YYDKDF.